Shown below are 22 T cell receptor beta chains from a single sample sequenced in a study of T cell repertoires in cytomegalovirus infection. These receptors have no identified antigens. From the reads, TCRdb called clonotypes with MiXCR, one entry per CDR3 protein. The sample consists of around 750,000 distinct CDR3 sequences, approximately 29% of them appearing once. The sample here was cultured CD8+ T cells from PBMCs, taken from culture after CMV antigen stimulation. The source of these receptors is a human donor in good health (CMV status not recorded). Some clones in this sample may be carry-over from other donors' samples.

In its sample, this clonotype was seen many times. In DNA, the CDR3 is TGTGCCAGCAGCTCCCGGGGGAACACTGAAGCTTTCTTT. The encoded protein is CASSSRGNTEAFF. The chain recombines TRBV7-6 with TRBJ1-1; no firm D call. Trimming stripped 4 bases from V and 1 base from J, with 7 bases between. The CDR3 loop spans 13 amino acids. Germline CDR1 and CDR2: SGHVS and FNYEAQ. Complete variable domain (other parts from reference TRBV7-6 and TRBJ1-1): GAGVSQSPRYKVTKRGQDVALRCDPISGHVSLYWYRQALGQGPEFLTYFNYEAQQDKSGLPNDRFSAERPEGSISTLTIQRTEQRDSAMYRCASSSRGNTEAFFGQGTRLTVV.

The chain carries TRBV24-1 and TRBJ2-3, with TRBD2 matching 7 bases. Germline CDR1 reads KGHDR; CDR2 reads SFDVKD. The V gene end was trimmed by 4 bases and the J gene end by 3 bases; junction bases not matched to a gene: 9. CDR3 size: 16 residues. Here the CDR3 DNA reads TGTGCCACCAGTGAATCCGAGCGGGGCGGAACAGATACGCAGTATTTT. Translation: CATSESERGGTDTQYF.

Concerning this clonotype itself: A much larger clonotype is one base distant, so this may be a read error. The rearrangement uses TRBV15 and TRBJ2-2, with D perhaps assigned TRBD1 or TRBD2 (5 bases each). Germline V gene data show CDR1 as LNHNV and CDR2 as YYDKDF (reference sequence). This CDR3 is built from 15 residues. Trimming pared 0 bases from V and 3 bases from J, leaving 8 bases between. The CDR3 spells CATSRDLGDTGELFF. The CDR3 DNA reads TGTGCCACCAGCAGAGATTTGGGGGACACCGGGGAGCTGTTTTTT.

CDR3 in amino acids: CASSLLAGGPNTDTQYF. CDR3 sequence (DNA): TGTGCCAGCAGTCTACTAGCGGGGGGGCCCAACACAGATACGCAGTATTTT. V is TRBV28 and J is TRBJ2-3; 13 bases are shared with TRBD2. The J segment lost 2 bases and the V segment lost 5 bases, leaving 7 bases of the junction unmatched. The length of the CDR3 is 17 residues. Germline V gene lookup returns CDR1 MDHEN and CDR2 SYDVKM.

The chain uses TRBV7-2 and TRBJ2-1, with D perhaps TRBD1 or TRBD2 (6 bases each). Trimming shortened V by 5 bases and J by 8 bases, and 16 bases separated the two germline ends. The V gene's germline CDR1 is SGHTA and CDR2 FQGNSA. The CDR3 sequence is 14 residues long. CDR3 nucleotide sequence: TGTGCCAGCAGCCTGGGGGGCGTTCTGTATGAGCAGTTCTTC. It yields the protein CASSLGGVLYEQFF.

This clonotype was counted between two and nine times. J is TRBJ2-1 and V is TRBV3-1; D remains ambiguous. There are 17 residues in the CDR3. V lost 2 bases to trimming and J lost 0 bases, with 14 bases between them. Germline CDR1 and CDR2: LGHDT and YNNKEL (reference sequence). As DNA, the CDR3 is TGTGCCAGCAGCCAACCCCCATCAACTGGCTCCTACAATGAGCAGTTCTTC. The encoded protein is CASSQPPSTGSYNEQFF.

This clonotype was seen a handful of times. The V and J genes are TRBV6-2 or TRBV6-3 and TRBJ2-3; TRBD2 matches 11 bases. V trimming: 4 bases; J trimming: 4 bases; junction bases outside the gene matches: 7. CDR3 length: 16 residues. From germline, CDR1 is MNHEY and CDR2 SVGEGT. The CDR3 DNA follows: TGTGCCAGCAGTTCCCCTAGCGGGGGGAGCCCAGATACGCAGTATTTT. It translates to CASSSPSGGSPDTQYF.

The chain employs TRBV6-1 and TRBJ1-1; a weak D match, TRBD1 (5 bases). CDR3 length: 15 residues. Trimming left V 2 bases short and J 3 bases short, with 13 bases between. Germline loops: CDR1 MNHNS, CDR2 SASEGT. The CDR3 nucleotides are TGTGCCAGCAGTGAATTGACAGCTGTGTACACTGAAGCTTTCTTT. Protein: CASSELTAVYTEAFF.

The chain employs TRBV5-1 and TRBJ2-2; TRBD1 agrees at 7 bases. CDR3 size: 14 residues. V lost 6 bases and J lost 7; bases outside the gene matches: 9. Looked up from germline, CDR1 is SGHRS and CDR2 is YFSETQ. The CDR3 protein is CASTPTGLGGELFF. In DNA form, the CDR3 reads TGCGCCAGCACCCCGACAGGGCTCGGCGGGGAGCTGTTTTTT.

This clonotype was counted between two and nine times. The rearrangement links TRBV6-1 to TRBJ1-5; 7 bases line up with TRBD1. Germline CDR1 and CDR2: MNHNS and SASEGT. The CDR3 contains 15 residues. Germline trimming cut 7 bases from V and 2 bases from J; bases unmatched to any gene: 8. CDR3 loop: CASILTGDGNQPQHF. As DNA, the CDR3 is TGTGCCAGCATCCTTACAGGGGACGGCAATCAGCCCCAGCATTTT.

CDR3 sequence (DNA): TGTGCCAGCAGTTACTCGTTCGCGGGGTCGGACAATGAGCAGTTCTTC. Its translation: CASSYSFAGSDNEQFF. The chain links TRBV6-5 to TRBJ2-1; D may be TRBD2 (6 bases). The CDR3 loop spans 16 amino acids. Germline CDR1 MNHEY, CDR2 SVGAGI. With 0 bases removed from V and 5 bases from J, the gap between germline ends came to 14 bases.

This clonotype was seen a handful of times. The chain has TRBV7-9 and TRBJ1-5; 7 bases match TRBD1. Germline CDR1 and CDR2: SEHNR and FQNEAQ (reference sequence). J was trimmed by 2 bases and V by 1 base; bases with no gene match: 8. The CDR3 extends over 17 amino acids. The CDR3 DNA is TGTGCCAGCAGCTTAGGGACAGGACTTAGTCGCAATCAGCCCCAGCATTTT. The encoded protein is CASSLGTGLSRNQPQHF.

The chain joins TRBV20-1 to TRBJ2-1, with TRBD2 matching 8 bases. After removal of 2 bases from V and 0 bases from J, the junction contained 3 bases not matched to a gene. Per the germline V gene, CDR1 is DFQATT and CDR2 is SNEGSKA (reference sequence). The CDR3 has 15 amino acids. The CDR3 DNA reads TGCAGTGCTAGACTAGCGGGTTACTCCTACAATGAGCAGTTCTTC. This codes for CSARLAGYSYNEQFF.

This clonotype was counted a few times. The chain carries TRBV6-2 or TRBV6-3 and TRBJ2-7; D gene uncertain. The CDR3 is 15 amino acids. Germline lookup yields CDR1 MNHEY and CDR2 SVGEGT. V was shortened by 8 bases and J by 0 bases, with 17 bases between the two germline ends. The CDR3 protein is CASASQTFSSYEQYV. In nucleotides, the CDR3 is TGTGCCAGCGCATCCCAGACATTTAGCTCCTACGAGCAGTACGTC.

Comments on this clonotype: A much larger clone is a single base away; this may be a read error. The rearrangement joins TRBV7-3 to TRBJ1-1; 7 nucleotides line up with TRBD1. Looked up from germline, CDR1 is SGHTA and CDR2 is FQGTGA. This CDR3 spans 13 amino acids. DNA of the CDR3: TGTGCCAACAGCTTCGGACAGGACTCTGAAGCTTTCTTT. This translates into CANSFGQDSEAFF.

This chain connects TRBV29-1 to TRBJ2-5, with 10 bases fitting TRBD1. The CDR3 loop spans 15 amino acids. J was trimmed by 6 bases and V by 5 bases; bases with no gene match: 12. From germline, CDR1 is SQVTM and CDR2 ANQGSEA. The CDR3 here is CSVLGTGDVVQTQYF. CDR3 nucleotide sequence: TGCAGCGTTCTCGGGACAGGGGACGTTGTGCAGACCCAGTACTTC.

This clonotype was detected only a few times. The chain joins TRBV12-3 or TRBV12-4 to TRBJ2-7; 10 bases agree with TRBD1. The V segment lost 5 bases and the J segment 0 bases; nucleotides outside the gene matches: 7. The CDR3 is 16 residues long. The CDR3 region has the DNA TGTGCCAGCAGTCCCAGGACAGGGGGTTACTCCTACGAGCAGTACTTC. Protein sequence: CASSPRTGGYSYEQYF.

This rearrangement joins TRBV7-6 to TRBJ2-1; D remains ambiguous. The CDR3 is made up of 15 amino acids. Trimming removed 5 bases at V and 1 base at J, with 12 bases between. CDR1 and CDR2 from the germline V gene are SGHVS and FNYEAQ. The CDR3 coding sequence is TGTGCCAGCAGCCCTATCCTAGGGTCCTACAATGAGCAGTTCTTC. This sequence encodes CASSPILGSYNEQFF.

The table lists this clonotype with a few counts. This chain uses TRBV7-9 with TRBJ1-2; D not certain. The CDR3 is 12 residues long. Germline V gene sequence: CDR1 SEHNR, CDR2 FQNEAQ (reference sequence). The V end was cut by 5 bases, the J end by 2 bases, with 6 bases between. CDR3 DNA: TGTGCCAGCAGCCCCTACAACTATGGCTACACCTTC. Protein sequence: CASSPYNYGYTF.

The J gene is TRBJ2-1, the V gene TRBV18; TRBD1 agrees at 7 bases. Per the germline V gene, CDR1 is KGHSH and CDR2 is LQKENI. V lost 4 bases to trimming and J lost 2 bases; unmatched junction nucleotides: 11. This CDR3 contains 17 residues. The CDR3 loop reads CASSLTGTELTYNEQFF. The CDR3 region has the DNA TGTGCCAGCTCACTAACCGGGACAGAGCTGACCTACAATGAGCAGTTCTTC.

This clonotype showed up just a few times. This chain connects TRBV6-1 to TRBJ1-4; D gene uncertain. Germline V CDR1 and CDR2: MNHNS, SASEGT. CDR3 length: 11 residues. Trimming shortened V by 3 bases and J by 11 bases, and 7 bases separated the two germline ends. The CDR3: CASSEVRKLFF. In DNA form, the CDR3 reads TGTGCCAGCAGTGAGGTTAGGAAACTGTTTTTT.

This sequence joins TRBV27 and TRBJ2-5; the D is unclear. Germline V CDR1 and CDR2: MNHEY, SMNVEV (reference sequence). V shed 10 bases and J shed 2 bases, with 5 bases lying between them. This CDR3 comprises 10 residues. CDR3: CATAQETQYF. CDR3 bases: TGTGCCACCGCTCAAGAGACCCAGTACTTC.